This T cell receptor (beta chain) was obtained from a study of a mutant IDH1 vaccine in newly diagnosed glioma (dated by TCRdb to about 2021). A note on the overall study: Vaccination started 4-6 weeks after radiotherapy alone, or was given together with temozolomide cycles in the groups whose treatment included chemotherapy. Of the roughly 33 treated patients, 62.5% were male and approximately 40% were female, and a mean age of 40.4 years was recorded. Before enrollment, patients had received standard therapy of radiotherapy alone, temozolomide alone, or radiochemotherapy with temozolomide; most received the combination. The week-35 safety follow-up was designated visit V12, and the week-47 end of study was designated visit V13. Peripheral blood was collected at six visits: V03 (baseline), V05, V07, V10, V12 and V13. Longitudinal TCRB deep sequencing was performed for about two dozen treated patients wherever samples were available for exploratory analyses.

The germline V gene specifies SGHRS as CDR1 and YFSETQ as CDR2. V is clipped by 4 bases and J by 8 bases, and the sequence between their germline boundaries is 18 bases long. The CDR3 goes from the cysteine to the phenylalanine over 15 residues. The read is trimmed to its CDR3 DNA, 45 bases read in frame from base 1. A remark on this clone: This receptor's antigen is unknown. Base qualities are missing; no much larger clone stands one base away.

Receptor libraries were prepared by the immunoSEQ multiplex PCR assay. The hsTCRB Kit was used according to the manufacturer's protocol to amplify rearranged TCR beta chain sequences. TCRB libraries were sequenced on an Illumina MiSeq. Processing in the source paper ran as follows. The kit vendor's proprietary platform handled demultiplexing, trimming and gene mapping. Not all clones reach the TCRdb copy of this immuneACCESS table, which keeps in-frame sequences only. Checked studies attribute under half of the gap to unresolved V genes and leave the rest unexplained. V and J calls and clone size are as listed in that table; D and trimming were resolved from the DNA. The table for this sample lists about 69,000 clones; 70% to 90% of them were counted only once. The top ten constitute 1.5% to 2.5% of the sample. Reading the label with the study, this specimen's time point is: week 35, safety follow-up. A 20-mer mutant IDH1 peptide at 300 micrograms in Montanide made up each vaccine dose, which was injected subcutaneously together with topical imiquimod. Across visits V03 through V10, patients got a total of eight vaccinations, given in weeks 1, 3, 5, 7, 11, 15, 19 and 23. The donors had newly diagnosed IDH1-mutant astrocytomas of WHO grade 3 or 4 that showed loss of nuclear ATRX. The samples were drawn from NOA16, a multicentre, single-arm, open-label phase I trial in Germany that tested a mutant IDH1 peptide vaccine in humans for the first time. Genomic DNA for TCRB sequencing was extracted from EDTA blood using the DNeasy Blood and Tissue Kit.

Paper-wide results and their limitations: Changes in the top peripheral T cell clonotypes picked up by TCRB sequencing did not appear to be linked to pseudoprogression. Selection of PBMC samples for TCRB deep sequencing was based on availability. Vaccine-induced immune responses across multiple MHC alleles were detected in 80% to 95% of patients. It was noted by the authors that analyses of patient blood samples could not be reproduced owing to sample limitations.

The TCR was taken from a man aged 25 to 40 with glioma. The chain uses TRBV5-1 and TRBJ1-4; TRBD1 is a possible D gene, resting on 5 matching bases. The sample was PBMCs, taken from a glioma patient whose treatment included an IDH1 peptide vaccine. CDR3 protein: CASSARLGEGEKLFF. The DNA reads as follows: TGCGCCAGCAGCGCCCGACTAGGAGAGGGGGAAAAACTGTTTTTT.